The next 32 T cell receptor beta chains were all read from a single sample in a study of T-cell memory formation after mild COVID-19. TCRdb reprocessed the 5' RACE reads with MiXCR, giving one entry per CDR3 protein. The sample holds 49,000 or so distinct CDR3 sequences, around 7.2% seen once. The specimen sequenced was PBMCs or a T cell subset sorted from them (not recorded which). The receptors were gathered from a man aged 18 to 30 who had mild COVID-19 (a few samples of this study predate the infection). Cell type and time point are not known.

V and J are TRBV18 and TRBJ1-4; D gene unclear. CDR3 length: 14 residues. Germline-derived CDR1 and CDR2 are KGHSH and LQKENI. V was pared by 2 bases and J by 5 bases, with 9 bases between. CDR3 sequence: CASSPGALNEKLFF. The CDR3 nucleotides are TGTGCCAGCTCACCAGGAGCCCTCAATGAAAAACTGTTTTTT.

This clonotype was seen at least ten times. J is TRBJ2-7 and V is TRBV24-1, with TRBD1 identical over 9 bases. Germline lookup yields CDR1 KGHDR and CDR2 SFDVKD. The J segment lost 2 bases and the V segment lost 1 base, leaving 2 bases of the junction unmatched. The CDR3 spans 15 residues. The CDR3 loop reads CATSDFRDRAYEQYF. The CDR3, as DNA: TGTGCCACCAGTGATTTCCGGGACAGGGCCTACGAGCAGTACTTC.

This clonotype was counted a few times. This sequence joins TRBV20-1 and TRBJ2-2; TRBD1 might be the D (5 bases). Germline V gives CDR1 DFQATT, CDR2 SNEGSKA (reference sequence). V lost 5 bases and J lost 1, with 8 bases in between. This CDR3 comprises 13 residues. This chain's CDR3 is CSAPGQNTGELFF. In DNA form, the CDR3 reads TGCAGTGCTCCCGGACAGAACACCGGGGAGCTGTTTTTT.

This clonotype was observed many times. The chain recombines TRBV7-2 with TRBJ2-4; TRBD1 aligns across 7 bases. The V segment lost 1 base and the J segment 1 base; nucleotides outside the gene matches: 13. The CDR3 loop spans 19 amino acids. Per the germline V gene, CDR1 is SGHTA and CDR2 is FQGNSA. The CDR3 here is CASSLGGRGTMLAKNIQYF. The CDR3 nucleotides read TGTGCCAGCAGCTTAGGAGGCAGGGGGACCATGTTGGCCAAAAACATTCAGTACTTC.

This clonotype has a handful of counts. The chain couples TRBV20-1 to TRBJ2-3; D could derive from TRBD1 or TRBD2 (5 bases each). V was cut by 5 bases and J by 4 bases, with 13 bases left in between. The CDR3 extends over 13 amino acids. Germline assignment: CDR1 DFQATT and CDR2 SNEGSKA (reference sequence). The CDR3 nucleotides are TGCAGTGCTCCAGGACGGGGCCCAGATACGCAGTATTTT. Encoded protein: CSAPGRGPDTQYF.

This clonotype was counted a few times. The chain couples TRBV28 to TRBJ1-2, with D possibly TRBD1 on 5 matching bases. Trimming left V 3 bases short and J 6 bases short, with 8 bases between. The CDR3 spans 12 residues. The germline gives CDR1 MDHEN, CDR2 SYDVKM. The CDR3 protein is CASSFGGDGYTF. The CDR3 bases are TGTGCCAGCAGTTTCGGGGGAGATGGCTACACCTTC.

The sample holds a few counts of this clonotype. The rearrangement uses TRBV24-1 and TRBJ2-1; 10 positions agree with TRBD1. J lost 9 bases, V lost 9 bases, and 10 bases had no gene match. CDR1 and CDR2 from the germline V gene are KGHDR and SFDVKD. This CDR3 is built from 14 residues. CDR3 residues: CATEPGQGLGEQFF. In DNA form, the CDR3 reads TGTGCCACCGAGCCGGGACAGGGGTTGGGTGAGCAGTTCTTC.

This clonotype was seen many times. V is TRBV5-1 and J is TRBJ2-1; the D call may be TRBD1 or TRBD2 (5 bases each). This CDR3 is 14 amino acids long. From germline, CDR1 is SGHRS and CDR2 YFSETQ. Trimming shortened V by 0 bases and J by 5 bases, and 9 bases separated the two germline ends. The CDR3 DNA sequence: TGCGCCAGCAGCTTGGAGAGGGGCAACAATGAGCAGTTCTTC. This sequence encodes CASSLERGNNEQFF.

This clonotype came up many times. The genes are TRBV30 and TRBJ2-5; D is unresolved. Trimming removed 2 bases from V and 2 bases from J, with 15 bases in between. CDR1 and CDR2 (germline): GTSNPN, SVGIG (reference sequence). The CDR3 is 15 amino acids. The CDR3 sequence: CAWSIPGSLQETQYF. CDR3 nucleotides: TGTGCCTGGAGTATACCGGGTTCGTTACAAGAGACCCAGTACTTC.

This clonotype showed up just a few times. The V gene is TRBV19, the J gene TRBJ1-5; no clear D gene. Germline loops: CDR1 LNHDA, CDR2 SQIVND (reference sequence). The CDR3 covers 13 residues. V gave up 7 bases and J gave up 6 bases, with 13 bases separating them. The CDR3 spells CASNVAAFQPQHF. Here the CDR3 DNA reads TGTGCCAGTAATGTTGCGGCATTTCAGCCCCAGCATTTT. The full variable domain, with the rest looked up from reference TRBV19 and TRBJ1-5, is DGGITQSPKYLFRKEGQNVTLSCEQNLNHDAMYWYRQDPGQGLRLIYYSQIVNDFQKGDIAEGYSVSREKKESFPLTVTSAQKNPTAFYLCASNVAAFQPQHFGDGTRLSIL.

This clonotype was counted a few times. This rearrangement joins TRBV9 to TRBJ1-5; D is uncertain. CDR1 and CDR2 (germline): SGDLS, YYNGEE. V shed 4 bases and J shed 7 bases, with 12 bases lying between them. The length of the CDR3 is 13 residues. As DNA, the CDR3 is TGTGCCAGCAGCAAGCAGGCGCGGCAGCCCCAGCATTTT. As protein: CASSKQARQPQHF.

This clonotype appeared a few times. V is TRBV4-3 and J is TRBJ2-1; 10 nucleotides align to TRBD1. The length of the CDR3 is 15 residues. Losses at the gene ends were 4 bases for V and 6 bases for J; bases not matched to a gene: 6. Germline CDR1 is LGHNA and CDR2 is YSLEER. The CDR3 sequence is CASSPYGQGGNEQFF. Written as DNA, the CDR3 is TGCGCCAGCAGCCCCTACGGACAGGGGGGCAATGAGCAGTTCTTC.

The genes are TRBV5-1 and TRBJ2-5; the match to TRBD2 covers 8 bases. V gave up 3 bases and J gave up 2 bases; unmatched junction bases: 9. This CDR3 region has 16 residues. Germline V CDR1 and CDR2: SGHRS, YFSETQ. The CDR3, as DNA: TGCGCCAGCAGCTCGGGAGCGGGGGTGGGGCAAGAGACCCAGTACTTC. Translated, it gives CASSSGAGVGQETQYF.

This clonotype was observed many times. This chain uses TRBV10-3 with TRBJ2-5, with 8 bases that match TRBD1. The junction had 8 bases not matched to a gene; V was cut back by 2 bases and J by 9 bases. Germline V CDR1 and CDR2: ENHRY, SYGVKD. The CDR3 extends over 14 amino acids. The CDR3 loop reads CAISENRDRMAQYF. The DNA for the CDR3 is TGTGCCATCAGTGAGAACCGGGACAGGATGGCCCAGTACTTC.

This clonotype was observed a handful of times. V usage is TRBV4-1 and J usage is TRBJ1-2; D remains ambiguous. Germline V lookup: CDR1 MGHRA, CDR2 YSYEKL. CDR3 length: 14 amino acids. Trimming cost V 0 bases and J 4 bases, with 9 bases left between them. CDR3 nucleotides: TGCGCCAGCAGCCAAGAGTCCTCGGGCTATGGCTACACCTTC. Its protein product is CASSQESSGYGYTF.

There are a few counts of this clonotype. CDR3 loop: CASSLDGLAGGPSTDTQYF. Here the CDR3 DNA reads TGTGCCAGCAGCTTGGACGGACTAGCGGGGGGACCCTCCACAGATACGCAGTATTTT. This rearrangement joins TRBV5-4 to TRBJ2-3; 14 nucleotides agree with TRBD2. This CDR3 spans 19 amino acids. J was trimmed by 2 bases and V by 0 bases; bases with no gene match: 8. Germline-derived CDR1 and CDR2 are SGHNT and YYREEE (reference sequence). Complete variable domain (other parts from reference TRBV5-4 and TRBJ2-3): ETGVTQSPTHLIKTRGQQVTLRCSSQSGHNTVSWYQQALGQGPQFIFQYYREEENGRGNFPPRFSGLQFPNYSSELNVNALELDDSALYLCASSLDGLAGGPSTDTQYFGPGTRLTVL.

Only a few counts were recorded for this clonotype. The chain has TRBV7-2 and TRBJ2-4; 7 nucleotides align to TRBD1. CDR3 length equals 11 residues. J was trimmed by 13 bases and V by 5 bases; bases with no gene match: 5. The germline V gene has CDR1 SGHTA and CDR2 FQGNSA. This chain's CDR3 is CASSTPGQQYF. The CDR3 nucleotides are TGTGCCAGCAGCACCCCGGGACAGCAGTACTTC.

This clonotype was seen a handful of times. The chain uses TRBV28 and TRBJ1-5; D remains ambiguous. With 6 bases removed from V and 3 bases from J, the gap between germline ends came to 12 bases. Germline V gene data show CDR1 as MDHEN and CDR2 as SYDVKM. The CDR3 totals 14 residues. CDR3 sequence (DNA): TGTGCCAGCAGCGAAAGACGGATCAATCAGCCCCAGCATTTT. It codes for CASSERRINQPQHF.

The chain joins TRBV28 to TRBJ2-3; D is tentatively TRBD1 or TRBD2 (5 bases each). Germline V gene data show CDR1 as MDHEN and CDR2 as SYDVKM. This CDR3 has 15 amino acids. V lost 7 bases, J lost 1 base, and 15 bases lay in between. The CDR3 region is CASTPMGVGTDTQYF. As DNA, the CDR3 is TGTGCCAGCACCCCGATGGGGGTGGGCACAGATACGCAGTATTTT.

The chain joins TRBV6-5 to TRBJ1-2; unclear D gene. Germline CDR1 MNHEY, CDR2 SVGAGI. This CDR3 spans 13 amino acids. Deletions cut 6 bases from V and 4 bases from J, with 12 bases between. The CDR3 coding sequence is TGTGCCAGCAGGGCGCAGATACGCTATGGCTACACCTTC. Translation gives CASRAQIRYGYTF.

This clonotype appeared a single time. This sequence may be a read error, since a much larger clone differs from it by one base. V usage is TRBV29-1 and J usage is TRBJ2-7, with 7 bases matching TRBD1. The CDR3 has 12 residues. Germline V lookup: CDR1 SQVTM, CDR2 ANQGSEA. The CDR3: CSAEGQRYEQHF. In DNA form, the CDR3 reads TGCAGCGCTGAGGGACAGCGCTACGAGCAGCACTTC.

The V gene is TRBV6-2 or TRBV6-3, the J gene TRBJ1-5; no clear D gene. V was trimmed by 8 bases and J by 1 base, leaving 6 bases between them. Germline CDR1 is MNHEY and CDR2 is SVGEGT. The CDR3 extends over 12 amino acids. The DNA of the CDR3 is TGTGCCAGCTCAACGAGCAATCAGCCCCAGCATTTT. Protein product: CASSTSNQPQHF.

This clonotype was counted ten times or more. The rearrangement links TRBV15 to TRBJ2-3; D possibly corresponds to TRBD2 (5 bases). V lost 0 bases, J lost 6 bases, and 10 bases lay in between. The V gene's germline CDR1 is LNHNV and CDR2 YYDKDF (reference sequence). The CDR3 covers 14 residues. Here the CDR3 DNA reads TGTGCCACCAGCAGAGAGCTAGGACTGGATACGCAGTATTTT. It yields the protein CATSRELGLDTQYF.

This clonotype was seen a few times. The chain is built from TRBV5-1 and TRBJ2-7, with D perhaps matching TRBD2 (6 bases). The CDR3 runs 13 residues. Trimming took 0 bases from V and 7 from J, leaving 11 bases between them. In germline, CDR1 is SGHRS, CDR2 YFSETQ. CDR3 amino acids: CASSLDPAGEQYV. CDR3 bases: TGCGCCAGCAGCTTGGACCCGGCGGGGGAGCAGTACGTC.

This rearrangement joins TRBV20-1 to TRBJ1-1; D gene ambiguous. Germline V gene data show CDR1 as DFQATT and CDR2 as SNEGSKA (reference sequence). CDR3 length equals 12 residues. CDR3 coding DNA: TGCAGCGGTAAACTGACTGAGAACCTGGCTTTCTTT. Encoded protein: CSGKLTENLAFF.

In its sample, this clonotype was seen a few times. CDR3 residues: CATSAPPGAGGTDTQYF. CDR3 DNA: TGTGCCACCAGTGCCCCCCCCGGGGCCGGAGGCACAGATACGCAGTATTTT. This sequence joins TRBV24-1 and TRBJ2-3; either TRBD1 or TRBD2 may supply D (5 bases each). The germline V gene encodes CDR1 KGHDR and CDR2 SFDVKD. V shed 5 bases and J shed 1 base, with 18 bases lying between them. The CDR3 runs 17 residues.

The table lists this clonotype with many counts. The V gene is TRBV7-9, the J gene TRBJ2-5, with 8 bases matching TRBD1. CDR1 and CDR2 from the germline V gene are SEHNR and FQNEAQ (reference sequence). V shed 3 bases and J 5 bases; nucleotides not matched to a gene: 11. The CDR3 totals 16 residues. Here the CDR3 reads CASSFSGRGLLETQYF. DNA for the CDR3: TGTGCCAGCAGCTTCAGTGGCAGGGGGCTCCTGGAGACCCAGTACTTC.

This clonotype was counted between two and nine times. The genes are TRBV7-2 and TRBJ2-3; D remains unclear. The V gene lost 1 base and the J gene lost 2 bases, with 7 bases spanning the gap. CDR3 length: 14 residues. Per the germline V gene, CDR1 is SGHTA and CDR2 is FQGNSA. The DNA of the CDR3 is TGTGCCAGCAGCTTAGTCCAGGCCACAGATACGCAGTATTTT. Amino acid sequence: CASSLVQATDTQYF.

There are a few counts of this clonotype. This rearrangement joins TRBV4-3 to TRBJ2-1, with 16 bases matching TRBD2. The CDR3 is 17 amino acids. The germline gives CDR1 LGHNA, CDR2 YSLEER. V gave up 3 bases and J gave up 9 bases; unmatched junction bases: 8. The CDR3 DNA follows: TGCGCCAGCAGCCAGGGACTAGCGGGGGGGCAGGTTGGTGAGCAGTTCTTC. This sequence encodes CASSQGLAGGQVGEQFF.

The table lists this clonotype with many counts. The chain is built from TRBV20-1 and TRBJ2-7, with TRBD2 identical over 7 bases. Germline V lookup: CDR1 DFQATT, CDR2 SNEGSKA (reference sequence). The CDR3 is 14 residues long. The ends lost 3 bases at V and 2 bases at J; junction bases unmatched: 7. The CDR3 DNA follows: TGCAGTGCTAGTATCGGGGGGAAAGCCTACGAGCAGTACTTC. Translating it yields CSASIGGKAYEQYF.

This clonotype has at least ten counts. The chain joins TRBV29-1 to TRBJ2-1, with a tentative D call TRBD1 (6 bases). Trimming pared 6 bases from V and 6 bases from J, leaving 12 bases between. The length of the CDR3 is 12 residues. Germline loops: CDR1 SQVTM, CDR2 ANQGSEA. CDR3 residues: CSVYRVANEQFF. The CDR3, as DNA: TGCAGCGTCTACAGGGTTGCCAATGAGCAGTTCTTC.

This clonotype was seen repeatedly, ten times or more. The rearrangement joins TRBV5-1 to TRBJ2-3; D gene uncertain. V was shortened by 0 bases and J by 2 bases, with 10 bases between the two germline ends. CDR1 is SGHRS, CDR2 YFSETQ, per germline. The CDR3 consists of 15 residues. The CDR3 reads CASSLAPKSTDTQYF. Here the CDR3 DNA reads TGCGCCAGCAGCTTGGCTCCAAAATCCACAGATACGCAGTATTTT. Based on the CDR3 plus reference TRBV5-1 and TRBJ2-3, the full variable domain is KAGVTQTPRYLIKTRGQQVTLSCSPISGHRSVSWYQQTPGQGLQFLFEYFSETQRNKGNFPGRFSGRQFSNSRSEMNVSTLELGDSALYLCASSLAPKSTDTQYFGPGTRLTVL.